Listed below are T cell receptor beta chains from one sample, sequenced in a study of CD8 T cells in Susac syndrome. TCRdb redid the calling of the immunoSEQ multiplex PCR reads with MiXCR, one entry per CDR3 protein. Here the sample spans some 170,000 distinct CDR3 sequences, approximately 94% being singletons. The sample taken for sequencing was CD4+ T cells from PBMCs. These TCRs come from a human donor with multiple sclerosis. Each CDR3 is given with its conserved first and last residue. A D gene is named only where the DNA matches it firmly. Part of the rows lack a size; the others show once, few, many or a class for expanded clones.

TRBJ2-2 | NA | TRBV20-1 | NA | CSARGDGRSTGELFF | TGCAGTGCTAGAGGGGATGGCAGAAGCACCGGGGAGCTGTTTTTT
TRBJ2-7 | NA | TRBV5-1 | NA | CASSSEPSVGEQYF | TGCGCCAGCAGCTCCGAGCCTTCGGTGGGTGAGCAGTACTTC
TRBJ1-5 | NA | TRBV24-1 | NA | CATSPQGRSNQPQHF | TGTGCCACCAGCCCACAGGGTCGGAGCAATCAGCCCCAGCATTTT
TRBJ1-1 | NA | TRBV4-3 | NA | CASSQVVPTVNEAFF | TGCGCCAGCAGCCAAGTGGTTCCAACCGTGAATGAAGCTTTCTTT
TRBJ2-7 | NA | TRBV28 | NA | CASTTQGYEQYF | TGTGCCAGCACCACCCAGGGGTACGAGCAGTACTTC
TRBJ1-1 | NA | TRBV3-1 | NA | CASSRYDAEAFF | TGTGCCAGCAGTCGATATGACGCTGAAGCTTTCTTT
TRBJ2-5 | NA | TRBV5-1 | NA | CASSLAGFQETQYF | TGCGCCAGCAGCTTGGCGGGATTCCAAGAGACCCAGTACTTC
TRBJ2-1 | NA | TRBV18 | TRBD2 | CASSPLEVAGLPESSYNEQFF | TGTGCCAGCTCACCCCTCGAGGTAGCGGGACTGCCTGAGAGCTCCTACAATGAGCAGTTCTTC
TRBJ1-4 | NA | TRBV5-1 | NA | CASSPLGQENEKLFF | TGCGCCAGCAGCCCACTCGGGCAGGAGAATGAAAAACTGTTTTTT
TRBJ1-5 | NA | TRBV27 | NA | CASSLSPGVHQPQHF | TGTGCCAGCAGTTTATCGCCGGGAGTCCATCAGCCCCAGCATTTT
TRBJ1-5 | NA | TRBV20-1 | NA | CSQAREVGQPQHF | TGCAGCCAGGCCCGGGAAGTCGGTCAGCCCCAGCATTTT
TRBJ2-7 | NA | TRBV7-2 | NA | CASTLTPYSSFYEQYF | TGTGCCAGCACCTTAACCCCGTATAGCAGTTTCTACGAGCAGTACTTC
TRBJ2-7 | NA | TRBV3-1 | NA | CASSQRLRGGEQYF | TGTGCCAGCAGCCAACGACTGCGGGGTGGGGAGCAGTACTTC
TRBJ1-6 | NA | TRBV7-9 | NA | CASSSLNSPLHF | TGTGCCAGCAGCTCCCTTAATTCACCCCTCCACTTT
TRBJ1-3 | NA | TRBV3-1 | NA | CASSQLTRPGNTIYF | TGTGCCAGCAGCCAACTGACACGGCCTGGAAACACCATATATTTT
TRBJ2-7 | NA | TRBV29-1 | NA | CSFRGSTYEQYF | TGCAGCTTCCGTGGGTCAACCTACGAGCAGTACTTC
TRBJ2-5 | NA | TRBV28 | NA | CASSLRGVGTQYF | TGTGCCAGCAGTTTACGGGGAGTTGGGACCCAGTACTTC
TRBJ2-7 | NA | TRBV16 | TRBD2 | CASSQSASGRINEQYF | TGTGCCAGCAGCCAATCCGCTAGCGGGAGGATCAACGAGCAGTACTTC
TRBJ2-5 | NA | TRBV10-3 | NA | CAISESVSPETQYF | TGTGCCATCAGTGAGTCTGTGTCTCCTGAGACCCAGTACTTC
TRBJ1-2 | NA | TRBV24-1 | NA | CATSDFTITLPLGYTF | TGTGCCACCAGTGATTTTACGATTACTTTACCGCTCGGCTACACCTTC
TRBJ1-5 | NA | TRBV19 | NA | CASSMDPRRKSNQPQHF | TGTGCCAGTAGTATGGATCCCAGGAGAAAAAGCAATCAGCCCCAGCATTTT
TRBJ1-5 | NA | TRBV27 | TRBD1 | CASSRRDRGNQPQHF | TGTGCCAGCAGTCGCCGGGACAGGGGCAATCAGCCCCAGCATTTT
TRBJ2-2 | once | TRBV12-3/TRBV12-4 | TRBD1 | CASSPGTGFIAGELFF | TGTGCCAGCAGTCCCGGGACAGGGTTTATTGCCGGGGAGCTGTTTTTT
TRBJ2-5 | NA | TRBV5-1 | TRBD2 | CASAIAGAGQETQYF | TGCGCCAGCGCTATAGCGGGAGCGGGTCAAGAGACCCAGTACTTC
TRBJ2-7 | NA | TRBV2 | NA | CASTPRRGYEQYF | TGTGCCAGCACCCCGAGGAGAGGGTACGAGCAGTACTTC
TRBJ2-1 | NA | TRBV4-3 | NA | CASSQFVQGGGNEQFF | TGCGCCAGCAGCCAATTTGTTCAGGGGGGGGGCAATGAGCAGTTCTTC
TRBJ2-1 | NA | TRBV30 | TRBD2 | CAWSTSGGDNEQFF | TGTGCCTGGAGCACAAGCGGGGGGGACAATGAGCAGTTCTTC
TRBJ2-6 | NA | TRBV29-1 | NA | CSVTASGANVLTF | TGCAGCGTGACAGCGAGTGGGGCCAACGTCCTGACTTTC
TRBJ1-2 | NA | TRBV12-3/TRBV12-4 | NA | CASSSRTATNYGYTF | TGTGCCAGCAGTTCCCGGACAGCAACTAACTATGGCTACACCTTC
TRBJ1-1 | NA | TRBV27 | NA | CASSLRRERNTEAFF | TGTGCCAGCAGTTTACGTCGGGAGAGAAACACTGAAGCTTTCTTT
TRBJ1-5 | once | TRBV19 | TRBD1 | CATRGQTSNQPQHF | TGTGCCACCCGGGGACAGACTAGCAATCAGCCCCAGCATTTT
TRBJ1-4 | NA | TRBV7-9 | NA | CASSGTNEKLFF | TGTGCCAGCTCGGGTACTAATGAAAAACTGTTTTTT
TRBJ1-5 | NA | TRBV20-1 | NA | CSASKSRANQPQHF | TGCAGTGCCAGTAAGAGTCGGGCCAATCAGCCCCAGCATTTT
TRBJ2-1 | NA | TRBV5-1 | TRBD2 | CASSPFLGGSGGRYNEQFF | TGCGCCAGCAGCCCATTTTTGGGGGGGTCTGGCGGCAGATACAATGAGCAGTTCTTC
TRBJ1-5 | once | TRBV3-1 | NA | CASSLDGHSNQPQHF | TGTGCCAGCAGTCTGGACGGTCATAGCAATCAGCCCCAGCATTTT
TRBJ2-2 | NA | TRBV12-3/TRBV12-4 | NA | CASSSHDSGELFF | TGTGCCAGCAGTTCCCATGATAGCGGGGAGCTGTTTTTT
TRBJ2-7 | NA | TRBV6-5 | TRBD1 | CASTDRGGGQYF | TGTGCCAGCACCGATCGAGGGGGCGGACAGTACTTC
TRBJ1-1 | NA | TRBV20-1 | NA | CSARGSVTEAFF | TGCAGTGCTAGAGGGAGCGTCACTGAAGCTTTCTTT
TRBJ2-3 | NA | TRBV20-1 | NA | CSARLVGGTDTQYF | TGCAGTGCTAGGCTGGTCGGAGGCACAGATACGCAGTATTTT
TRBJ2-1 | once | TRBV4-3 | TRBD2 | CASRLGLAEYNEQFF | TGCGCCAGCAGACTCGGACTAGCGGAGTACAATGAGCAGTTCTTC
TRBJ2-3 | NA | TRBV12-3/TRBV12-4 | TRBD1 | CASRAGTGGRDSTDTQYF | TGTGCCAGCAGGGCCGGGACAGGGGGCAGAGATAGCACAGATACGCAGTATTTT
TRBJ2-7 | NA | TRBV29-1 | TRBD2 | CSVEDRRGYYEQYF | TGCAGCGTTGAAGATCGGCGGGGGTACTACGAGCAGTACTTC
TRBJ1-2 | once | TRBV20-1 | TRBD1 | CSAPTGGGGYGYTF | TGCAGTGCTCCTACAGGGGGAGGTGGCTATGGCTACACCTTC
TRBJ2-1 | NA | TRBV24-1 | TRBD2 | CATSDSAGGLYNEQFF | TGTGCCACCAGTGATTCAGCGGGAGGTCTATACAATGAGCAGTTCTTC
TRBJ2-6 | NA | TRBV6-1 | NA | CASSDRSDGNSGANVLTF | TGTGCCAGCAGTGACAGATCAGACGGAAACTCTGGGGCCAACGTCCTGACTTTC
TRBJ2-1 | NA | TRBV4-3 | TRBD1 | CASSQEGTGHNEQFF | TGCGCCAGCAGCCAAGAGGGGACAGGGCACAATGAGCAGTTCTTC
TRBJ2-4 | once | TRBV28 | TRBD2 | CASSSTMWKRGHIQYF | TGTGCCAGCAGTTCGACCATGTGGAAGCGGGGGCACATTCAGTACTTC
TRBJ1-2 | NA | TRBV18 | NA | CASSPQVETGNYGYTF | TGTGCCAGCTCACCTCAGGTTGAGACCGGTAACTATGGCTACACCTTC
TRBJ1-1 | NA | TRBV7-3 | NA | CASSSDMGTEAFF | TGTGCCAGCAGCTCAGACATGGGCACTGAAGCTTTCTTT
TRBJ2-1 | NA | TRBV7-8 | TRBD1 | CASSLYWTGVDEQFF | TGTGCCAGCAGCTTATACTGGACAGGCGTCGATGAGCAGTTCTTC
TRBJ1-2 | NA | TRBV4-3 | NA | CASSQDRAFYGYTF | TGCGCCAGCAGCCAAGATCGTGCGTTCTATGGCTACACCTTC
TRBJ1-3 | NA | TRBV6-1 | NA | CASIADGNTIYF | TGTGCCAGCATAGCAGATGGAAACACCATATATTTT
TRBJ1-1 | NA | TRBV5-4 | TRBD1 | CASSLQGADKAFF | TGTGCCAGCAGCTTACAGGGGGCGGATAAAGCTTTCTTT
TRBJ1-1 | NA | TRBV7-2 | NA | CASSLAQRAEAFF | TGTGCCAGCAGCTTAGCTCAACGGGCTGAAGCTTTCTTT
TRBJ1-4 | NA | TRBV29-1 | NA | CSVGGATNEKLFF | TGCAGCGTTGGAGGTGCAACTAATGAAAAACTGTTTTTT
TRBJ2-1 | few | TRBV5-4 | TRBD2 | CASSTGTSGRNEQFF | TGTGCCAGCAGCACCGGGACTAGCGGGAGGAATGAGCAGTTCTTC
TRBJ1-1 | NA | TRBV6-1 | NA | CASSGTRTTEAFF | TGTGCCAGCAGTGGGACAAGGACCACTGAAGCTTTCTTT
TRBJ1-2 | NA | TRBV6-5 | NA | CASSYDLGGSGYTF | TGTGCCAGCAGTTACGATTTAGGGGGGAGCGGCTACACCTTC
TRBJ1-2 | NA | TRBV6-6 | NA | CASSYVNANYGYTF | TGTGCCAGCAGTTACGTTAATGCTAACTATGGCTACACCTTC
TRBJ1-2 | NA | TRBV3-1 | TRBD1 | CASSPDARGVGYTF | TGTGCCAGCAGCCCAGACGCCAGGGGGGTCGGCTACACCTTC